Following are 10 T cell receptor beta chains from one sample sequenced in a study of cytomegalovirus exposure and HLA in healthy donors. Data came from immunoSEQ multiplex PCR; TCRdb stores just in-frame clones and leaves some out. The sample gives 100,000 to 120,000 clones, about 88% of which show up once; 4% is in the top ten. Sequencing was carried out using PBMCs. The receptor source for this set is a woman aged 18-30 years in good health and CMV-seropositive.

This clone was detected once. The chain recombines TRBV11-2 with TRBJ2-1; the D gene is possibly TRBD2 (6 bases). The CDR3 spans 18 residues. CDR1 is SGHAT and CDR2 is FQNNGV in the germline V gene. Trimming cost V 4 bases and J 3 bases, with 22 bases left between them. The CDR3 DNA reads as TGTGCCAGCAGCTCCCTCCGGGACTCCCTAAGACTCTACAATGAGCAGTTCTTC. It translates to CASSSLRDSLRLYNEQFF. Based on the CDR3 plus reference TRBV11-2 and TRBJ2-1, the full variable domain is EAGVAQSPRYKIIEKRQSVAFWCNPISGHATLYWYQQILGQGPKLLIQFQNNGVVDDSQLPKDRFSAERLKGVDSTLKIQPAKLEDSAVYLCASSSLRDSLRLYNEQFFGPGTRLTVL.

This clone was seen only a few times. This sequence joins TRBV7-9 and TRBJ1-2; D remains ambiguous. The CDR3 covers 13 residues. Trimming took 1 base from V and 6 from J, leaving 9 bases between them. Per the germline V gene, CDR1 is SEHNR and CDR2 is FQNEAQ (reference sequence). Here the CDR3 reads CASSLVTPDGYTF. The CDR3 DNA sequence: TGTGCCAGCAGCTTAGTTACCCCAGATGGCTACACCTTC. The entire variable domain, with the rest obtained from reference TRBV7-9 and TRBJ1-2, is as follows: DTGVSQNPRHKITKRGQNVTFRCDPISEHNRLYWYRQTLGQGPEFLTYFQNEAQLEKSRLLSDRFSAERPKGSFSTLEIQRTEQGDSAMYLCASSLVTPDGYTFGSGTRLTVV.

This clone was recorded only once. This chain links TRBV5-1 with TRBJ2-4; 8 bases agree with TRBD1. CDR1 is SGHRS and CDR2 is YFSETQ in the germline V gene. The V segment lost 4 bases and the J segment 6 bases; nucleotides outside the gene matches: 6. This CDR3 contains 14 residues. This CDR3 is CASSTGQGTNIQYF. Written as DNA, the CDR3 is TGCGCCAGCAGCACCGGACAGGGTACAAACATTCAGTACTTC.

This rearrangement joins TRBV28 to TRBJ2-5, with 7 bases that match TRBD1. V was pared by 2 bases and J by 6 bases, with 9 bases of the junction left unmatched. Germline assignment: CDR1 MDHEN and CDR2 SYDVKM. CDR3 length: 15 amino acids. The CDR3 sequence is CASSLLRGPGQTQYF. The CDR3 coding sequence is TGTGCCAGCAGTTTACTGAGGGGGCCCGGACAGACCCAGTACTTC.

The rearrangement joins TRBV28 to TRBJ2-2; 7 bases are shared with TRBD1. This CDR3 has 16 residues. Germline CDR1 reads MDHEN; CDR2 reads SYDVKM. The ends lost 6 bases at V and 5 bases at J; junction bases unmatched: 12. DNA for the CDR3: TGTGCCAGCAGCCTGGGGACAGTTAGGTCTACCGGGGAGCTGTTTTTT. It is translated as CASSLGTVRSTGELFF.

J is TRBJ1-1 and V is TRBV11-2; D is unresolved. Germline CDR1 and CDR2: SGHAT and FQNNGV. Trimming left V 5 bases short and J 1 base short, with 14 bases between. The CDR3 consists of 15 residues. CDR3 region: CASSPRRTGNTEAFF. The CDR3 DNA sequence: TGTGCCAGCAGCCCCCGAAGAACGGGGAACACTGAAGCTTTCTTT.

This rearrangement joins TRBV5-1 to TRBJ2-7; possibly TRBD2 for D (7 bases). The CDR3 totals 14 residues. Germline assignment: CDR1 SGHRS and CDR2 YFSETQ. Trimming pared 0 bases from V and 5 bases from J, leaving 12 bases between. In DNA form, the CDR3 reads TGCGCCAGCAGCTTGGCGGGGGGCCTAGACGAGCAGTACTTC. Translating it yields CASSLAGGLDEQYF.

With regard to this clone: This sample includes further DNA sequences coding for the same CDR3. The V call is TRBV6-5, the J call TRBJ1-1, with D perhaps matching TRBD1 (5 bases). Germline CDR1 is MNHEY and CDR2 is SVGAGI. The CDR3 runs 13 residues. The germline V and J ends were trimmed by 4 bases and 0 bases, with 6 bases remaining between them. Written as DNA, the CDR3 is TGTGCCAGCAGTTTGACAGTGAACACTGAAGCTTTCTTT. This encodes CASSLTVNTEAFF.

This clone was recorded a few times. The chain couples TRBV14 to TRBJ2-7; no reliable D call. The V gene lost 5 bases and the J gene lost 0 bases, with 17 bases spanning the gap. The V gene's germline CDR1 is SGHDN and CDR2 FVKESK. The CDR3 sequence is 16 residues long. The CDR3 loop is CASSLTFGYFSYEQYF. The CDR3 coding sequence is TGTGCCAGCAGCTTGACCTTCGGGTATTTCTCCTACGAGCAGTACTTC.

The chain carries TRBV9 and TRBJ2-3; D is perhaps TRBD1 (5 bases). Trimming stripped 3 bases from V and 5 bases from J, with 13 bases between. The CDR3 covers 14 residues. In germline, CDR1 is SGDLS, CDR2 YYNGEE. The CDR3 bases are TGTGCCAGCAGCGGGCCTAGTCAGGGAGATACGCAGTATTTT. It codes for CASSGPSQGDTQYF.